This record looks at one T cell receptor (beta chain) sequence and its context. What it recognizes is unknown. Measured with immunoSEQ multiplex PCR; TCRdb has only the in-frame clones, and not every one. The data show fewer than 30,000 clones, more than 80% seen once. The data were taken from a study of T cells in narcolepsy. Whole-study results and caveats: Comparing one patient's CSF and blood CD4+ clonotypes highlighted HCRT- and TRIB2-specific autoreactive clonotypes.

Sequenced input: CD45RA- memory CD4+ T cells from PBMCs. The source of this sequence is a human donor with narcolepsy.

CDR3 nucleotide sequence: TGTGCTTTACAAACAGGGGCACTCAATGAGCAGTTCTTC. Protein: CALQTGALNEQFF. The V and J genes are TRBV6-1 and TRBJ2-1, with 7 bases identical to TRBD1. CDR1 and CDR2 from the germline V gene are MNHNS and SASEGT. This CDR3 has 13 residues.